This T cell receptor (beta chain) was retrieved from a study of cytomegalovirus exposure and HLA in healthy donors. The V gene lost 3 bases and the J gene lost 6 bases, with 17 bases spanning the gap. From germline, CDR1 is KGHSH and CDR2 LQKENI. CDR3 length equals 16 residues. Assay used: immunoSEQ multiplex PCR; TCRdb lists only in-frame clones, some missing. The sample lists about 120,000 clones; more than 95% were seen once. Regarding this clone: Its antigen is not identified.

Points from the study as a whole: Most TCR sequences proved rare, with some public TCRs found in many donors. The classifier was said to identify cytomegalovirus status with high specificity and sensitivity.

The TCR was taken from a man between 18 and 35 years old in good health and CMV-seronegative. The chain employs TRBV18 and TRBJ2-2; a weak D match, TRBD1 (5 bases). The sequenced sample consisted of PBMCs. The CDR3: CASSPSSDSLAGELFF. CDR3 nucleotides: TGTGCCAGCTCACCGTCGAGTGACAGTTTAGCCGGGGAGCTGTTTTTT.